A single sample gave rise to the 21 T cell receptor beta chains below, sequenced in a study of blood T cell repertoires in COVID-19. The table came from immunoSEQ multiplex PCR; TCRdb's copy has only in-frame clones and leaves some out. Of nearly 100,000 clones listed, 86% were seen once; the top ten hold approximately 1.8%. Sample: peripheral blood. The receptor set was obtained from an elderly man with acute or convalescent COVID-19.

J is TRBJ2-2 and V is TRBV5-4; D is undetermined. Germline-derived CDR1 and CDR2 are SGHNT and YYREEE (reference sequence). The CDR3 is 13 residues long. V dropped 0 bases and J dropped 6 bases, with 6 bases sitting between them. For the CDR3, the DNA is TGTGCCAGCAGCTTGGTTGGCTCCGGGGAGCTGTTTTTT. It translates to CASSLVGSGELFF.

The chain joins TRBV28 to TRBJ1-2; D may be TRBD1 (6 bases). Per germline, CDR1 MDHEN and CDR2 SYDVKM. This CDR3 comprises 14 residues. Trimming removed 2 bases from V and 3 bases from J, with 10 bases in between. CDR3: CASSLEAGDYGYTF. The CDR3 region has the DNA TGTGCCAGCAGTTTAGAAGCAGGGGACTATGGCTACACCTTC.

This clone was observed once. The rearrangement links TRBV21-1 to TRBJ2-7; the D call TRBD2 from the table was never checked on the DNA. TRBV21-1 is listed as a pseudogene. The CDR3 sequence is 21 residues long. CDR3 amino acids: CASSRKRGRGRLAGAIHEQYF. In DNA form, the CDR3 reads TGTGCCAGCAGCCGGAAGAGGGGCCGGGGGCGGCTAGCGGGAGCCATACACGAGCAGTACTTC.

The CDR3 DNA is TGTGCCAGCAGCCGAGATGGGAGGTCGGATGAAAAACTGTTTTTT. It codes for CASSRDGRSDEKLFF. This chain connects TRBV7-8 to TRBJ1-4; no clear D gene. This CDR3 region has 15 residues. Germline V gene sequence: CDR1 SGHVS, CDR2 FQNEAQ. The germline V and J ends were trimmed by 5 bases and 6 bases, with 16 bases remaining between them.

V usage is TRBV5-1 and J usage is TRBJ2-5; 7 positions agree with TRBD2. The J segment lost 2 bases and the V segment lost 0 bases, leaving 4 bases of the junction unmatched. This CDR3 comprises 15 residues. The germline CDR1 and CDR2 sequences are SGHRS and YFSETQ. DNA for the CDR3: TGCGCCAGCAGCTTGGGCGGGAGTCTACAAGAGACCCAGTACTTC. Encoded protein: CASSLGGSLQETQYF. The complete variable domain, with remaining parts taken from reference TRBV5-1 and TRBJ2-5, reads KAGVTQTPRYLIKTRGQQVTLSCSPISGHRSVSWYQQTPGQGLQFLFEYFSETQRNKGNFPGRFSGRQFSNSRSEMNVSTLELGDSALYLCASSLGGSLQETQYFGPGTRLLVL.

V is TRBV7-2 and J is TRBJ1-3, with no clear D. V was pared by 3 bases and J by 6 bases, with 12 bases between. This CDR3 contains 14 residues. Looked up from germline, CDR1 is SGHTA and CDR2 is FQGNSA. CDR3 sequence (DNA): TGTGCCAGCAGCTTTGGCGGCCCATTAAACACCATATATTTT. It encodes CASSFGGPLNTIYF.

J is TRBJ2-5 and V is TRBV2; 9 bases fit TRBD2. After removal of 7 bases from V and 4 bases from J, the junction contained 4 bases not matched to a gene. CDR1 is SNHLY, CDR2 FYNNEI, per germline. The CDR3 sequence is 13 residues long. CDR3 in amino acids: CASMAGGGETQYF. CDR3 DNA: TGTGCCAGCATGGCGGGAGGGGGAGAGACCCAGTACTTC.

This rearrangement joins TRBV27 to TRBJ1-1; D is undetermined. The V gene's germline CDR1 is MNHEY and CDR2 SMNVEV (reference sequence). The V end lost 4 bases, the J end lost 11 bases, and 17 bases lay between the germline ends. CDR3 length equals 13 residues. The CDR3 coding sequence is TGTGCCAGCAGTTCGGGTGACCGGAGAGTTGCTTTCTTT. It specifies CASSSGDRRVAFF.

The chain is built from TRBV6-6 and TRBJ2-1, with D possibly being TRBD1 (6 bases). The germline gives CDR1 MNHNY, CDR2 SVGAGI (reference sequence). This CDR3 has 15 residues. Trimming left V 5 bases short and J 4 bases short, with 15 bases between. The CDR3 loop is CASSAVGQPYNEQFF. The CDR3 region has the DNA TGTGCCAGCAGTGCCGTAGGACAGCCTTACAATGAGCAGTTCTTC.

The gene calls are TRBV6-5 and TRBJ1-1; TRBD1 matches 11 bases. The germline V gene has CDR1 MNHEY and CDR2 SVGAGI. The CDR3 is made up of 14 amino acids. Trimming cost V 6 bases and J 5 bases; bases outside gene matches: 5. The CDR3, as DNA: TGTGCCAGCAGGACAGGGGACAGGGGGACTGAAGCTTTCTTT. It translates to CASRTGDRGTEAFF.

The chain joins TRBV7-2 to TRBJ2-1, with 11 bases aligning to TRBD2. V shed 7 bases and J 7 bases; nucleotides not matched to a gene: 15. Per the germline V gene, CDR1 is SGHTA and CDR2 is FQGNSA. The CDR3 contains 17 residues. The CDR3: CASTPSPSGGQGNEQFF. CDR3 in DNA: TGTGCCAGCACCCCCTCCCCTAGCGGGGGGCAAGGGAATGAGCAGTTCTTC.

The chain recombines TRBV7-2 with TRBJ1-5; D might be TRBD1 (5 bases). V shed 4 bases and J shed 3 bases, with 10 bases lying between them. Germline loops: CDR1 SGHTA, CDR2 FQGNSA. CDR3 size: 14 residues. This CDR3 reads CASSSDSFNQPQHF. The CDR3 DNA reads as TGTGCCAGCAGCTCAGACAGTTTCAATCAGCCCCAGCATTTT.

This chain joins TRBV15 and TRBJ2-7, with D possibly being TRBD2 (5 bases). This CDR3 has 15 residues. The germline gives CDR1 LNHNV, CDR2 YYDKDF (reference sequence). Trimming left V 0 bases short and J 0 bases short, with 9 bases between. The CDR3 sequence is CATSRDRTASYEQYF. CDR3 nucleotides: TGTGCCACCAGCAGAGACCGGACTGCCTCCTACGAGCAGTACTTC.

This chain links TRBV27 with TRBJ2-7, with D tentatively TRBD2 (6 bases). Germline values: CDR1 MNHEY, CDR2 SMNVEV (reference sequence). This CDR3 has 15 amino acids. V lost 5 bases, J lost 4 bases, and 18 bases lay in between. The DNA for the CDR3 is TGTGCCAGCAGTCCGATCCGCGGGATTGGTTACGAGCAGTACTTC. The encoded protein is CASSPIRGIGYEQYF.

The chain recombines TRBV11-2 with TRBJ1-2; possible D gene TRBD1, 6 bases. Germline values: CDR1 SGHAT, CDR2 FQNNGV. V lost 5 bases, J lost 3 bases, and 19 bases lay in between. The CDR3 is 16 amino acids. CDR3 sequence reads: CASSPTWGGLDYGYTF. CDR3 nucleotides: TGTGCCAGCAGCCCCACTTGGGGGGGGCTTGACTATGGCTACACCTTC.

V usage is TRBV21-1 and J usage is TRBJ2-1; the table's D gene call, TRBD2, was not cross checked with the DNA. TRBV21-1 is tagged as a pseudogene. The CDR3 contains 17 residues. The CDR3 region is CASSRSPGGSGDNEQFF. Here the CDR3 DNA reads TGTGCCAGCAGCAGATCCCCCGGAGGTTCGGGAGACAATGAGCAGTTCTTC.

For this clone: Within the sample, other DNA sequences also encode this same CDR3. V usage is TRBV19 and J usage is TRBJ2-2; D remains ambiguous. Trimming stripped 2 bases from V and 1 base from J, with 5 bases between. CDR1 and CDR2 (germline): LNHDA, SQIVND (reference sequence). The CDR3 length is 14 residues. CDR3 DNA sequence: TGTGCCAGTAGTATAAACAGGAACACCGGGGAGCTGTTTTTT. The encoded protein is CASSINRNTGELFF.

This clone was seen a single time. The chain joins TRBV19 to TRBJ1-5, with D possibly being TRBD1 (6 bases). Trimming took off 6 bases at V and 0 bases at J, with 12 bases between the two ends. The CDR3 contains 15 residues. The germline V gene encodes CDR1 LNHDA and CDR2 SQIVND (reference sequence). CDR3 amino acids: CASRQGLISNQPQHF. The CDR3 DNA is TGTGCCAGTAGACAGGGCCTGATTAGCAATCAGCCCCAGCATTTT.

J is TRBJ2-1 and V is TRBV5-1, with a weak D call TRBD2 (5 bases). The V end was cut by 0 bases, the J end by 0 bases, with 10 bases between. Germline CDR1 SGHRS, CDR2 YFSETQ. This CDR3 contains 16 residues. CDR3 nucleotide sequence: TGCGCCAGCAGCTTGGGATTAGCGAGCTCCTACAATGAGCAGTTCTTC. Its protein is CASSLGLASSYNEQFF.

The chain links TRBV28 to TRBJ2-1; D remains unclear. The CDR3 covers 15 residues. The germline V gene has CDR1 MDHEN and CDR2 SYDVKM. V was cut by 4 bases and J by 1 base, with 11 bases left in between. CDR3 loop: CASSSSPRSYNEQFF. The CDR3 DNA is TGTGCCAGCAGTTCAAGCCCCAGGTCCTACAATGAGCAGTTCTTC.

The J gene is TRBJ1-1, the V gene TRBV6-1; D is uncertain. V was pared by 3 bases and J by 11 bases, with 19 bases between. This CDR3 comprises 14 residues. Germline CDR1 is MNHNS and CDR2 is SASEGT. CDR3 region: CASSDSWEGSGAFF. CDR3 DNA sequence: TGTGCCAGCAGTGATAGTTGGGAGGGATCGGGCGCTTTCTTT.